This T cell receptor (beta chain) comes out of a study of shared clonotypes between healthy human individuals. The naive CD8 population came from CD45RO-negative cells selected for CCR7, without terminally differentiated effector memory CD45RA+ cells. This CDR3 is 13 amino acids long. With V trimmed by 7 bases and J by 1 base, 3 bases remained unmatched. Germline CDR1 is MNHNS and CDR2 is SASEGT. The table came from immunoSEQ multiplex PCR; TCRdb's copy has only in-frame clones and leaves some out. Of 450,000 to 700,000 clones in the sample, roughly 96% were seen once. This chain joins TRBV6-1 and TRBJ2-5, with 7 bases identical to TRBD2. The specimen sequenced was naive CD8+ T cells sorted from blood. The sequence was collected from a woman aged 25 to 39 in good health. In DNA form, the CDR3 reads TGTGCCAGCACCCTAGCGGTCCAAGAGACCCAGTACTTC. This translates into CASTLAVQETQYF.